The sequence of this TCR beta chain was determined in a study of cytomegalovirus exposure and HLA in healthy donors. In the study overall: The same platform was used for the 110 or so validation repertoires and the approximately 670 first-cohort repertoires, a later analysis reported.

V shed 4 bases, J shed 5 bases, and the junction held 6 bases outside the gene matches. CDR1 is MNHEY and CDR2 is SMNVEV in the germline V gene (reference sequence). The CDR3 spans 15 residues. This table comes from immunoSEQ multiplex PCR, and its TCRdb copy is limited to in-frame clones, with some not included. The sample carries over 120,000 clones, 85% to 95% recorded once. Specimen: PBMCs. V is TRBV27 and J is TRBJ2-2, with 8 nucleotides matching TRBD2. The receptor was derived from a man between 18 and 29 years old in good health and CMV-seropositive. DNA for the CDR3: TGTGCCAGCAGTTATGCGGGAGGTGGTACCGGGGAGCTGTTTTTT. Protein product: CASSYAGGGTGELFF.